A single sample gave rise to the 27 T cell receptor beta chains below, sequenced in a study of blood T cell repertoires in COVID-19. Generated by immunoSEQ multiplex PCR, the TCRdb table keeps only in-frame clones and is missing some. The repertoire holds hundreds of thousands of clones, with roughly 76% as singletons. The sample taken for sequencing was peripheral blood. The origin of the receptors is a woman older than 75 with COVID-19, enrolled during active disease.

In nucleotides, the CDR3 is TGTGCCTGGAGTCCTCAAACCCACTCCGGGCGGGTGAAAAACATTCAGTACTTC. The encoded protein is CAWSPQTHSGRVKNIQYF. The genes are TRBV30 and TRBJ2-4; D is perhaps TRBD2 (5 bases). Trimming took off 2 bases at V and 4 bases at J, with 24 bases between the two ends. The germline CDR1 and CDR2 sequences are GTSNPN and SVGIG (reference sequence). This CDR3 spans 18 amino acids.

The rearrangement links TRBV5-5 to TRBJ2-1, with 10 bases lining up with TRBD2. The V gene's germline CDR1 is SGHKS and CDR2 YYEKEE (reference sequence). V shed 5 bases, J shed 3 bases, and the junction held 5 bases outside the gene matches. This CDR3 spans 15 amino acids. This CDR3 reads CASRPTSGVYNEQFF. The CDR3 nucleotides are TGTGCCAGCAGGCCTACTAGCGGGGTCTACAATGAGCAGTTCTTC. Looking up the rest from reference TRBV5-5 and TRBJ2-1 gives the full variable domain: DAGVTQSPTHLIKTRGQQVTLRCSPISGHKSVSWYQQVLGQGPQFIFQYYEKEERGRGNFPDRFSARQFPNYSSELNVNALLLGDSALYLCASRPTSGVYNEQFFGPGTRLTVL.

V is TRBV6-2 or TRBV6-3 and J is TRBJ2-5; possibly TRBD1 for D (6 bases). CDR1 and CDR2 from the germline V gene are MNHEY and SVGEGT. Trimming stripped 2 bases from V and 0 bases from J, with 13 bases between. The CDR3 runs to 16 residues. DNA of the CDR3: TGTGCCAGCAGTTACGATGGGACACCCGACCAAGAGACCCAGTACTTC. Translating gives CASSYDGTPDQETQYF.

The chain couples TRBV12-2 to TRBJ1-1. TRBV12-2 constitutes a pseudogene. This CDR3 has 16 amino acids. The DNA for the CDR3 is TGTGCAAGTCGCTTAGCGGTGGGATTGGGGGGCACTGAAGCTTTCTTT. Its protein is CASRLAVGLGGTEAFF.

Only a few counts were recorded for this clone. The rearrangement uses TRBV30 and TRBJ1-2, with no clear D. CDR1 GTSNPN and CDR2 SVGIG come from the germline V gene (reference sequence). The V end lost 0 bases, the J end lost 3 bases, and 14 bases lay between the germline ends. CDR3 length equals 15 residues. CDR3 region: CAWSVYLREYYGYTF. The CDR3 DNA is TGTGCCTGGAGTGTATATCTCCGGGAATACTATGGCTACACCTTC.

The chain recombines TRBV7-2 with TRBJ2-3; 8 bases line up with TRBD2. J was trimmed by 1 base and V by 3 bases; bases with no gene match: 15. The length of the CDR3 is 19 residues. Germline V lookup: CDR1 SGHTA, CDR2 FQGNSA. CDR3 amino acids: CASSLERGTFALGTDTQYF. The DNA for the CDR3 is TGTGCCAGCAGCTTGGAGCGGGGGACCTTCGCATTAGGCACAGATACGCAGTATTTT.

The V gene is TRBV21-1, the J gene TRBJ1-1; no DNA check was done on the table's D call, TRBD1. TRBV21-1 is assigned pseudogene status. The CDR3 length is 15 residues. The CDR3 is CASTGQGGANTEAFF. CDR3 DNA sequence: TGTGCCAGCACCGGACAGGGAGGGGCGAACACTGAAGCTTTCTTT.

This sequence joins TRBV30 and TRBJ1-1, with TRBD1 matching over 8 bases. The CDR3 consists of 13 residues. Germline loops: CDR1 GTSNPN, CDR2 SVGIG (reference sequence). Trimming at V came to 4 bases and at J to 7 bases, leaving 8 bases not matched to a gene. The CDR3 is CAWTVDRGGEAFF. The CDR3 bases are TGTGCCTGGACTGTCGACAGGGGAGGTGAAGCTTTCTTT.

This clone was detected once. This chain joins TRBV9 and TRBJ1-1; D call uncertain. The germline CDR1 and CDR2 sequences are SGDLS and YYNGEE. The CDR3 covers 15 residues. Trimming took off 0 bases at V and 4 bases at J, with 13 bases between the two ends. CDR3: CASSVGVGVGTEAFF. The CDR3 DNA is TGTGCCAGCAGCGTAGGAGTGGGCGTGGGCACTGAAGCTTTCTTT.

The rearrangement links TRBV28 to TRBJ2-3; TRBD2 matches 12 bases. With V trimmed by 5 bases and J by 1 base, 4 bases remained unmatched. This CDR3 has 16 amino acids. Germline values: CDR1 MDHEN, CDR2 SYDVKM. Here the CDR3 reads CASSIRTSGGTDTQYF. DNA of the CDR3: TGTGCCAGCAGTATTAGGACTAGCGGGGGCACAGATACGCAGTATTTT. The complete variable domain, with remaining parts taken from reference TRBV28 and TRBJ2-3, reads DVKVTQSSRYLVKRTGEKVFLECVQDMDHENMFWYRQDPGLGLRLIYFSYDVKMKEKGDIPEGYSVSREKKERFSLILESASTNQTSMYLCASSIRTSGGTDTQYFGPGTRLTVL.

The chain joins TRBV19 to TRBJ1-4; possibly TRBD1 for D (6 bases). Germline CDR1 and CDR2: LNHDA and SQIVND (reference sequence). The V end was cut by 3 bases, the J end by 5 bases, with 13 bases between. CDR3 length: 15 residues. CDR3: CASSMSRQENEKLFF. CDR3 coding DNA: TGTGCCAGTAGTATGTCCCGACAGGAAAATGAAAAACTGTTTTTT.

This clone appeared a few times. V and J are TRBV11-3 and TRBJ1-5; TRBD1 is a possible D gene (5 bases). Germline values: CDR1 SGHNT, CDR2 YENEEA. The CDR3 covers 19 residues. V gave up 2 bases and J gave up 0 bases, with 20 bases separating them. DNA of the CDR3: TGTGCCAGCAGCTTATTAGGACACCGCATGAGTTATAGCAATCAGCCCCAGCATTTT. Translation gives CASSLLGHRMSYSNQPQHF.

The rearrangement links TRBV19 to TRBJ2-5; perhaps TRBD1 as D (5 bases). The V gene's germline CDR1 is LNHDA and CDR2 SQIVND (reference sequence). This CDR3 region has 14 residues. The V end lost 1 base, the J end lost 5 bases, and 11 bases lay between the germline ends. The CDR3 reads CASSIGQGGETQYF. CDR3 nucleotide sequence: TGTGCCAGTAGTATAGGGCAGGGTGGGGAGACCCAGTACTTC.

The chain links TRBV6-6 to TRBJ2-3; weak D call: TRBD1 (5 bases). Trimming took off 6 bases at V and 5 bases at J, with 9 bases between the two ends. The CDR3 is 12 amino acids. Germline assignment: CDR1 MNHNY and CDR2 SVGAGI (reference sequence). The CDR3 spells CASSPTGDTQYF. CDR3 in DNA: TGTGCCAGCAGCCCTACAGGAGATACGCAGTATTTT.

V usage is TRBV20-1 and J usage is TRBJ2-2; D call uncertain. The CDR3 has 11 amino acids. Looked up from germline, CDR1 is DFQATT and CDR2 is SNEGSKA (reference sequence). V dropped 3 bases and J dropped 7 bases, with 6 bases sitting between them. This CDR3 reads CSASTVGELFF. The DNA of the CDR3 is TGCAGTGCTAGCACGGTCGGGGAGCTGTTTTTT.

The chain recombines TRBV2 with TRBJ1-2; no definite D call. CDR1 is SNHLY, CDR2 FYNNEI, per germline. This CDR3 has 13 residues. V lost 3 bases and J 4 bases, leaving 9 bases between the germline ends. As DNA, the CDR3 is TGTGCCAGCAGTGAGGAGTTATTCTATGGCTACACCTTC. Translation gives CASSEELFYGYTF.

The chain joins TRBV6-2 or TRBV6-3 to TRBJ2-2; 14 positions match TRBD2. Per the germline V gene, CDR1 is MNHEY and CDR2 is SVGEGT. J lost 7 bases, V lost 6 bases, and 13 bases had no gene match. This CDR3 has 18 amino acids. The CDR3 DNA reads TGTGCCAGCAGCCGGCTTCCGGGACTAGCGGGGGAGGTCGGGGAGCTGTTTTTT. Its translation is CASSRLPGLAGEVGELFF.

The V and J genes are TRBV4-1 and TRBJ1-2; 7 bases align to TRBD1. With V trimmed by 7 bases and J by 2 bases, 10 bases remained unmatched. Looked up from germline, CDR1 is MGHRA and CDR2 is YSYEKL. This CDR3 has 15 amino acids. CDR3 loop: CASNRQGSRNYGYTF. The CDR3 DNA reads TGCGCCAGCAACCGACAGGGATCGAGAAACTATGGCTACACCTTC.

J is TRBJ2-5 and V is TRBV5-1; D is uncertain. V lost 0 bases and J lost 6, with 18 bases in between. Germline CDR1 and CDR2: SGHRS and YFSETQ. The CDR3 contains 16 residues. The DNA for the CDR3 is TGCGCCAGCAGCTTGGCCGAGATTTTTGCCCCGAAGACCCAGTACTTC. This translates into CASSLAEIFAPKTQYF.

The chain joins TRBV18 to TRBJ1-1; D unclear. CDR1 and CDR2 (germline): KGHSH, LQKENI. CDR3 length: 15 residues. The V end lost 5 bases, the J end lost 0 bases, and 13 bases lay between the germline ends. CDR3 region: CASSGEGSMNTEAFF. CDR3 nucleotide sequence: TGTGCCAGCTCAGGGGAGGGATCAATGAACACTGAAGCTTTCTTT.

V gene TRBV5-6 combines with J gene TRBJ2-7; 9 positions match TRBD1. The ends lost 3 bases at V and 2 bases at J; junction bases unmatched: 3. CDR3 length equals 14 residues. CDR1 is SGHDT, CDR2 YYEEEE, per germline. Written as DNA, the CDR3 is TGTGCCAGCAGCTGGGGACAGGGAACCTACGAGCAGTACTTC. It codes for CASSWGQGTYEQYF.

The chain is built from TRBV5-6 and TRBJ1-2; D is perhaps TRBD1 (5 bases). This CDR3 has 14 amino acids. The V gene lost 1 base and the J gene lost 5 bases, with 12 bases spanning the gap. The germline CDR1 and CDR2 sequences are SGHDT and YYEEEE. The chain's CDR3 is CASSLNRLGYGYTF. The CDR3 bases are TGTGCCAGCAGCTTGAACAGGTTGGGATATGGCTACACCTTC.

The J gene is TRBJ1-1, the V gene TRBV30; TRBD1 matches at 7 bases. Germline trimming cut 4 bases from V and 5 bases from J; bases unmatched to any gene: 7. Germline-derived CDR1 and CDR2 are GTSNPN and SVGIG (reference sequence). The CDR3 contains 13 residues. CDR3 nucleotide sequence: TGTGCCTGGAACAGGGGTAGAGGTACTGAAGCTTTCTTT. Its protein is CAWNRGRGTEAFF.

The J gene is TRBJ1-6, the V gene TRBV9, with unresolved D. The CDR3 extends over 14 amino acids. Germline-derived CDR1 and CDR2 are SGDLS and YYNGEE. V was cut by 0 bases and J by 5 bases, with 6 bases left in between. The DNA of the CDR3 is TGTGCCAGCAGCGTAGATGTTAATAATTCACCCCTCCACTTT. Its translation is CASSVDVNNSPLHF.

The V call is TRBV15, the J call TRBJ2-3, with 9 nucleotides matching TRBD2. The CDR3 has 17 amino acids. V lost 0 bases, J lost 5 bases, and 9 bases stayed unmatched. Germline V gene lookup returns CDR1 LNHNV and CDR2 YYDKDF (reference sequence). The CDR3 reads CATSRDPPAGGIDTQYF. Here the CDR3 DNA reads TGTGCCACCAGCAGAGACCCCCCAGCGGGGGGCATAGATACGCAGTATTTT.

The CDR3 nucleotides read TGTGCCAGCAGCTTGGGCGGGAGGCTGTACGAGCAGTACTTC. Its protein is CASSLGGRLYEQYF. The rearrangement links TRBV5-6 to TRBJ2-7, with 8 bases lining up with TRBD2. The CDR3 runs to 14 residues. V dropped 0 bases and J dropped 4; count of bases not matched to a gene: 3. From germline, CDR1 is SGHDT and CDR2 YYEEEE.

V is TRBV5-1 and J is TRBJ1-4, with 11 bases identical to TRBD1. The CDR3 has 15 residues. The V gene end was trimmed by 4 bases and the J gene end by 7 bases; junction bases not matched to a gene: 6. The germline CDR1 and CDR2 sequences are SGHRS and YFSETQ. The CDR3 sequence is CASSERTGGVEKLFF. In nucleotides, the CDR3 is TGCGCCAGCAGCGAGAGGACAGGGGGCGTTGAAAAACTGTTTTTT.